A selection of T cell receptor beta chains follows, all from one sample in a study of T cell responses to AZD1222 COVID-19 vaccine. Data came from immunoSEQ multiplex PCR; TCRdb stores just in-frame clones and leaves some out. The sample records about 64,000 clones, around nine tenths being singletons. The sequences come from peripheral blood, collected 28 days after the second dose of the MenACWY control vaccine. These receptors were obtained from an adult who received the MenACWY meningococcal vaccine as a control. Each CDR3 is given with its conserved first and last residue. A D gene is named only where the DNA matches it firmly. Size is omitted from some rows. Given values are once, few, many or a class for expanded clones.

TRBV9,-,-,TRBJ1-1,TGTGCCAGCCGAAGGGAGGGTGGCACTGAAGCTTTCTTT,CASRREGGTEAFF
TRBV3-1/TRBV3-2,-,TRBD2,TRBJ2-7,TGTGCCAGCAGTCAGATGACTAGCGGAGGGGAGCAGTACTTC,CASSQMTSGGEQYF
TRBV5-8,-,-,TRBJ1-1,TGTGCCAGCAGCTTGGCGGTGATTATGAACACTGAAGCTTTCTTT,CASSLAVIMNTEAFF
TRBV5-1,-,TRBD2,TRBJ2-7,TGCGCCAGCAGCTTGGAGATCGGGACTAGCGGATACGAGCAGTACTTC,CASSLEIGTSGYEQYF
TRBV5-8,-,-,TRBJ1-3,TGTGCCAGCAGCTTGACGGACAGCTGGGGGGGAAACACCATATATTTT,CASSLTDSWGGNTIYF
TRBV6-5,-,-,TRBJ1-1,TGTGCCAGCACGGGGATGAACACTGAAGCTTTCTTT,CASTGMNTEAFF
TRBV7-8,-,TRBD2,TRBJ2-2,TGTGCCAGCAGCGATCTAGCGGGAGGATCGACCGGGGAGCTGTTTTTT,CASSDLAGGSTGELFF
TRBV6-4,-,TRBD2,TRBJ2-3,TGTGCCACCGGGGCTAGCGGGAGTGCCACAGATACGCAGTATTTT,CATGASGSATDTQYF
TRBV7-8,-,-,TRBJ2-1,TGTGCCAGCAGCCCCCGGACCCCCGATGAGCAGTTCTTC,CASSPRTPDEQFF
TRBV7-8,-,TRBD1,TRBJ2-5,TGTGCCAGCAGCATAACTTCGGGGACAGGAGGGGCCCAGGAGACCCAGTACTTC,CASSITSGTGGAQETQYF
TRBV7-9,once,TRBD1,TRBJ1-1,TGTGCCAGCAGCCCAGGCCAGGGGGTGAACACTGAAGCTTTCTTT,CASSPGQGVNTEAFF
TRBV5-1,-,TRBD1,TRBJ2-5,TGCGCCAGCAGCTTGGACCGGGACAGGAGTTGGTTAAAGACCCAGTACTTC,CASSLDRDRSWLKTQYF
TRBV12-3/TRBV12-4,-,-,TRBJ1-2,TGTGCCAGCACCCTAGGGGTGAGCGGAGGCTACACCTTC,CASTLGVSGGYTF
TRBV6-4,-,TRBD2,TRBJ2-1,TGTGCCAGCAGTGAGCGGGAGGGCTACAATGAGCAGTTCTTC,CASSEREGYNEQFF
TRBV3-1/TRBV3-2,-,-,TRBJ1-4,TGTGCCAGCAGCCTCGGGGGTAATGAAAAACTGTTTTTT,CASSLGGNEKLFF